These 18 T cell receptor beta chains came from one sample sequenced in a study of PD-1 blockade in classical Hodgkin lymphoma. TCRdb keeps only in-frame clones here, not all; method: immunoSEQ multiplex PCR. The sample has about 39,000 clones; about three quarters are singletons. Time point meaning: cycle 4 day 1 (C4D1), after more than five weeks of nivolumab. Every single patient, without exception, relapsed after autologous stem cell transplantation, and brentuximab vedotin exposure varied. The sequencing here drew on peripheral blood mononuclear cells (PBMCs), taken before the fourth cycle of nivolumab. The receptors were gathered from a human donor with classical Hodgkin lymphoma.

This clone has just one count. The chain combines TRBV18 with TRBJ1-5; D possibly corresponds to TRBD1 (6 bases). With 3 bases removed from V and 0 bases from J, the gap between germline ends came to 9 bases. Germline V gene data show CDR1 as KGHSH and CDR2 as LQKENI. The CDR3 loop spans 15 amino acids. The CDR3 DNA reads as TGTGCCAGCTCACCGGGAGGGGGTAGCAATCAGCCCCAGCATTTT. It is translated as CASSPGGGSNQPQHF. Combining the CDR3 with reference TRBV18 and TRBJ1-5 gives the whole variable domain NAGVMQNPRHLVRRRGQEARLRCSPMKGHSHVYWYRQLPEEGLKFMVYLQKENIIDESGMPKERFSAEFPKEGPSILRIQQVVRGDSAAYFCASSPGGGSNQPQHFGDGTRLSIL.

This clone was counted once. The V call is TRBV28, the J call TRBJ2-2; no firm D call. The length of the CDR3 is 12 residues. The V end was cut by 2 bases, the J end by 6 bases, with 4 bases between. Germline CDR1 and CDR2: MDHEN and SYDVKM. The CDR3 DNA reads as TGTGCCAGCAGTTTAAAGCCCGGGGAGCTGTTTTTT. Protein sequence: CASSLKPGELFF. The whole variable domain, filled in from reference TRBV28 and TRBJ2-2, reads DVKVTQSSRYLVKRTGEKVFLECVQDMDHENMFWYRQDPGLGLRLIYFSYDVKMKEKGDIPEGYSVSREKKERFSLILESASTNQTSMYLCASSLKPGELFFGEGSRLTVL.

CDR3 protein: CASGDDAAYEQYF. The CDR3 DNA reads as TGTGCCAGCGGCGACGACGCCGCCTACGAGCAGTACTTC. The chain uses TRBV6-1 and TRBJ2-7; no definite D call. The germline V gene has CDR1 MNHNS and CDR2 SASEGT. This CDR3 has 13 residues. Trimming removed 8 bases from V and 2 bases from J, with 13 bases in between.

V gene TRBV6-6 combines with J gene TRBJ2-3; the D gene could be TRBD1 or TRBD2 (5 bases each). Germline V lookup: CDR1 MNHNY, CDR2 SVGAGI (reference sequence). This CDR3 has 12 residues. Trimming took 7 bases from V and 6 from J, leaving 11 bases between them. This CDR3 reads CASTRGADTQYF. The CDR3, as DNA: TGTGCCAGCACGAGGGGTGCGGATACGCAGTATTTT.

This clone was counted a single time. The chain joins TRBV30 to TRBJ1-5, with 8 bases lining up with TRBD1. Trimming cost V 1 base and J 3 bases; bases outside gene matches: 8. The germline V gene encodes CDR1 GTSNPN and CDR2 SVGIG (reference sequence). The CDR3 loop spans 16 amino acids. In DNA form, the CDR3 reads TGTGCCTGGAGTGATTCATGGGACAGGATCAATCAGCCCCAGCATTTT. This encodes CAWSDSWDRINQPQHF.

The chain uses TRBV19 and TRBJ2-5, with D perhaps TRBD2 (5 bases). Germline lookup yields CDR1 LNHDA and CDR2 SQIVND (reference sequence). V lost 9 bases and J lost 2, with 10 bases in between. CDR3 length: 12 residues. In nucleotides, the CDR3 is TGTGCCAGGCGCGGACTTCAAGAGACCCAGTACTTC. It translates to CARRGLQETQYF.

The chain recombines TRBV9 with TRBJ2-3; D remains unclear. This CDR3 is 12 amino acids long. Germline V gene sequence: CDR1 SGDLS, CDR2 YYNGEE. V shed 0 bases and J shed 5 bases, with 4 bases lying between them. This CDR3 reads CASSVAVDTQYF. The CDR3 DNA follows: TGTGCCAGCAGCGTAGCGGTAGATACGCAGTATTTT. The variable domain in full, completed from reference TRBV9 and TRBJ2-3, reads DSGVTQTPKHLITATGQRVTLRCSPRSGDLSVYWYQQSLDQGLQFLIQYYNGEERAKGNILERFSAQQFPDLHSELNLSSLELGDSALYFCASSVAVDTQYFGPGTRLTVL.

This rearrangement joins TRBV5-1 to TRBJ2-3; D possibly corresponds to TRBD2 (6 bases). Looked up from germline, CDR1 is SGHRS and CDR2 is YFSETQ. The germline V and J ends were trimmed by 2 bases and 2 bases, with 12 bases remaining between them. CDR3 length equals 15 residues. CDR3 in DNA: TGCGCCAGCAGCTTAAGGGGACTGCTCACAGATACGCAGTATTTT. Its protein product is CASSLRGLLTDTQYF.

The genes are TRBV18 and TRBJ1-1; no clear D. Deletions cut 2 bases from V and 2 bases from J, with 9 bases between. Looked up from germline, CDR1 is KGHSH and CDR2 is LQKENI. This CDR3 spans 14 amino acids. The DNA of the CDR3 is TGTGCCAGCTCACCAACCCAGGCAAACACTGAAGCTTTCTTT. This gives the protein CASSPTQANTEAFF.

The J gene is TRBJ2-2, the V gene TRBV2, with a possible D match to TRBD1 (6 bases). CDR1 SNHLY and CDR2 FYNNEI come from the germline V gene. Trimming removed 8 bases from V and 6 bases from J, with 13 bases in between. The CDR3 has 13 residues. DNA for the CDR3: TGTGCCAGCCTTGGGGGCTATGCCGGGGAGCTGTTTTTT. It yields the protein CASLGGYAGELFF.

This clone was observed a single time. The chain uses TRBV5-1 and TRBJ2-1, with 7 bases lining up with TRBD2. Germline assignment: CDR1 SGHRS and CDR2 YFSETQ. The CDR3 has 16 amino acids. With V trimmed by 4 bases and J by 7 bases, 14 bases remained unmatched. The DNA for the CDR3 is TGCGCCAGCAGCGGGTCTAGCGGACAAGAAGCTAATGAGCAGTTCTTC. Translated: CASSGSSGQEANEQFF.

This chain uses TRBV11-2 with TRBJ2-3, with unresolved D. V was trimmed by 1 base and J by 1 base, leaving 6 bases between them. The CDR3 is 14 residues long. CDR1 is SGHAT and CDR2 is FQNNGV in the germline V gene. CDR3 amino acids: CASSLAFGTDTQYF. DNA for the CDR3: TGTGCCAGCAGCTTAGCCTTCGGCACAGATACGCAGTATTTT.

This chain joins TRBV10-2 and TRBJ2-7, with unresolved D. Trimming removed 2 bases from V and 3 bases from J, with 14 bases in between. This CDR3 comprises 15 residues. Germline V CDR1 and CDR2: WSHSY, SAAADI. The CDR3 region has the DNA TGCGCCAGCAGTGAGCAAGGTGGGCACCTCTACGAGCAGTACTTC. This gives the protein CASSEQGGHLYEQYF.

The V gene is TRBV5-1, the J gene TRBJ2-1, with 8 positions matching TRBD1. Germline CDR1 reads SGHRS; CDR2 reads YFSETQ. The CDR3 loop spans 14 amino acids. Trimming cost V 5 bases and J 7 bases; bases outside gene matches: 8. The CDR3 spells CASSQGQADNEQFF. In DNA form, the CDR3 reads TGCGCCAGCAGTCAGGGACAGGCTGATAATGAGCAGTTCTTC.

This chain uses TRBV7-2 with TRBJ1-2; 12 nucleotides line up with TRBD1. In germline, CDR1 is SGHTA, CDR2 FQGNSA. J gave up 5 bases and V 5 bases, and 6 bases lay outside the gene matches. The CDR3 length is 15 residues. The CDR3 coding sequence is TGTGCCAGCAGCCGGGACAGGGGGCGGTTGTATGGCTACACCTTC. Translated: CASSRDRGRLYGYTF.

The rearrangement links TRBV28 to TRBJ2-6; no definite D call. The CDR3 extends over 15 amino acids. Trimming cost V 3 bases and J 9 bases, with 15 bases left between them. Germline CDR1 is MDHEN and CDR2 is SYDVKM. The CDR3 DNA follows: TGTGCCAGCAGTTTGGTCTTGCGCCGAGACAACGTCCTGACTTTC. Its protein is CASSLVLRRDNVLTF.

The rearrangement uses TRBV5-4 and TRBJ1-2; no clear D. Per germline, CDR1 SGHNT and CDR2 YYREEE (reference sequence). The ends were cut back, 0 bases at V and 4 bases at J, with 10 bases in the middle. The CDR3 contains 14 residues. CDR3 DNA: TGTGCCAGCAGCTTGGTAGATGCGGGCTATGGCTACACCTTC. As protein: CASSLVDAGYGYTF. Filled out from reference TRBV5-4 and TRBJ1-2, the complete variable domain reads ETGVTQSPTHLIKTRGQQVTLRCSSQSGHNTVSWYQQALGQGPQFIFQYYREEENGRGNFPPRFSGLQFPNYSSELNVNALELDDSALYLCASSLVDAGYGYTFGSGTRLTVV.

The gene calls are TRBV11-1 and TRBJ1-3; no reliable D call. Trimming took 7 bases from V and 2 from J, leaving 9 bases between them. The CDR3 loop spans 13 amino acids. Germline lookup yields CDR1 SGHAT and CDR2 FQDESV (reference sequence). CDR3 sequence reads: CASKTIPGNTIYF. In DNA form, the CDR3 reads TGTGCCAGCAAGACGATCCCTGGAAACACCATATATTTT.